The rows below give T cell receptor beta chains drawn from one sample of a study of T-cell memory formation after mild COVID-19. TCRdb itself ran the 5' RACE reads through MiXCR, one entry per CDR3 protein. The top ten hold under 30% of the sample, which has 270,000 or so distinct CDR3 sequences, roughly 18% seen once. The sequenced sample consisted of PBMCs or a T cell subset sorted from them (not recorded which). These receptors all stem from a man between 18 and 29 years old who had mild COVID-19 (a few samples of this study predate the infection). Cell type and time point are not known. CDR3s include the opening cysteine and the closing phenylalanine or tryptophan. A D gene is named only where the DNA matches it firmly. Clone size, where shown, is once, few, many, or a class for clones that have expanded.

v_gene	abundance	d_gene	j_gene	CDR3nt	CDR3aa
TRBV28	-	TRBD1	TRBJ1-3	TGTGCCAGCAGTAAAGGGACAGCATCTGGAAACACCATATATTTT	CASSKGTASGNTIYF
TRBV28	few	-	TRBJ2-2	TGTGCCAGCGGAGGGGAGCCCGGGGAGCTGTTTTTT	CASGGEPGELFF
TRBV10-3	-	-	TRBJ2-1	TGTGCCATCAGTGACTATCCTCCCACTCGGGATGCGCACGATGAGCAGTTCTTC	CAISDYPPTRDAHDEQFF
TRBV11-2	-	TRBD2	TRBJ2-2	TGTGCCAGCAGCTGGGGACTAGCGGGGATACGGGGGGAGCTGTTTTTT	CASSWGLAGIRGELFF
TRBV9	-	-	TRBJ1-1	TGTGCCAGCAGCGTAGATGGGGGGGGGAACACTGAAGCTTTCTTT	CASSVDGGGNTEAFF
TRBV4-1	-	TRBD2	TRBJ2-1	TGCGCCAGCAGCCTACCGGGAGGGGGGGATAATGAGCAGTTCTTC	CASSLPGGGDNEQFF
TRBV4-1	few	TRBD1	TRBJ2-2	TGCGCCAGCAGGGACGGACAGGGGGTAACCGGGGAGCTGTTTTTT	CASRDGQGVTGELFF
TRBV5-1	few	-	TRBJ2-7	TGCGCCAGCAGCTTGGCCGGCAGGGGCGACGAGCAGTACTTC	CASSLAGRGDEQYF
TRBV7-3	few	-	TRBJ2-7	TGTGCCAGCAGCCTCACTCGGGGGTACGAGCAGTACTTC	CASSLTRGYEQYF
TRBV4-3	few	-	TRBJ1-5	TGCGCCAGCAGCCAAGAGATCACAACCAATCAGCCCCAGCATTTT	CASSQEITTNQPQHF
TRBV5-6	-	-	TRBJ2-6	TGTGCCAGCAAGACGGCGAGGTCTGGGGCCAACGTCCTGACTTTC	CASKTARSGANVLTF
TRBV7-2	many	TRBD2	TRBJ2-1	TGTGCCAGCAGCTTATTAGCGGGGGCGTACAATGAGCAGTTCTTC	CASSLLAGAYNEQFF
TRBV6-5	many	-	TRBJ2-1	TGTGCCAGCAGTTATAAACAGATGGGAGAGCAGTTCTTC	CASSYKQMGEQFF
TRBV10-1	few	-	TRBJ2-1	TGCGCCAGCAGCGCCGCAGACAATGAGCAGTTCTTC	CASSAADNEQFF
TRBV20-1	-	TRBD2	TRBJ2-1	TGCAGTGCGGCGGGGGACGGAGGTGAGCAGTTCTTC	CSAAGDGGEQFF
TRBV12-3/TRBV12-4	few	-	TRBJ1-1	TGTGCCAGCAGTTTAAGCTTCAGCACTGAAGCTTTCTTT	CASSLSFSTEAFF
TRBV19	-	-	TRBJ2-2	TGTGCCAGTAGTATAGACGTCTTGACAGTTGGCGGGGAGCTGTTTTTT	CASSIDVLTVGGELFF
TRBV6-1	-	-	TRBJ2-7	TGTGCCAGCAATTGGGCAGGCATCTACGAGCAGTACTTC	CASNWAGIYEQYF
TRBV7-9	once	-	TRBJ2-3	TGTGCCAGCAGCTTAGTATCTCAGGTGGGAGATACGCAGTATTTT	CASSLVSQVGDTQYF
TRBV28	-	-	TRBJ2-1	TGTGCCAGTTCAGAAGGGGGCGGGGTATCCTACAATGAGCAGTTCTTC	CASSEGGGVSYNEQFF
TRBV6-5	few	-	TRBJ1-1	TGTGCCAGCAGGCCGGGACTGTGGAACACTGAAGCTTTCTTT	CASRPGLWNTEAFF
TRBV7-6	-	-	TRBJ2-7	TGTGCCAGCAGCAAGCAGGGGTCCTACGAGCAGTACTTC	CASSKQGSYEQYF
TRBV6-1	-	-	TRBJ1-1	TGTGCCAGCATCGCCTGGATCTGGGGTAACACTGAAGCTTTCTTT	CASIAWIWGNTEAFF
TRBV18	-	-	TRBJ1-3	TGTGCCAGCTCACCCCGGGAGAATGGAAACACCATATATTTT	CASSPRENGNTIYF
TRBV27	many	-	TRBJ2-5	TGTGCCAGCAGTTTATCCCGCAGGGAAGAGACCCAGTACTTC	CASSLSRREETQYF
TRBV29-1	once	TRBD1	TRBJ1-5	TGCAGCGTGGGGGGACAGTTCAATCAGCCCCAGCATTTT	CSVGGQFNQPQHF
TRBV20-1	-	-	TRBJ2-3	TGCAGTGCTAGAGGTGGGGCCAAAGATACGCAGTATTTT	CSARGGAKDTQYF
TRBV7-9	-	-	TRBJ1-2	TGTGCCAGCAGCTCCTTACGGGGCCGGGGGGGCTACTATGGCTACACCTTC	CASSSLRGRGGYYGYTF
TRBV5-1	few	TRBD1	TRBJ1-1	TGCGCCAGCAGCTTGCGGGACAGGGTCGCTGAAGCTTTCTTT	CASSLRDRVAEAFF
TRBV7-2	-	TRBD1	TRBJ2-2	TGTGCCAGCAGCCCCGGGACAGCTTTTACCGGGGAGCTGTTTTTT	CASSPGTAFTGELFF
TRBV28	-	TRBD1	TRBJ1-5	TGTGCCAGCAGTTTACGGGGACAGGGGAATCAGCCCCAGCATTTT	CASSLRGQGNQPQHF
TRBV2	-	-	TRBJ2-2	TGTGCCAGCAGCCCAACCCTAAGGACCGTTAACACCGGGGAGCTGTTTTTT	CASSPTLRTVNTGELFF
TRBV5-1	many	TRBD2	TRBJ2-3	TGCGCCAGCAGCTCGCATAGCGGGGGGGGACTCACAGATACGCAGTATTTT	CASSSHSGGGLTDTQYF
TRBV10-1	-	-	TRBJ2-2	TGCGCCAGCAGTGAGCCAGACGGGGACAAAGAGGAGCTGTTTTTT	CASSEPDGDKEELFF
TRBV28	-	TRBD1	TRBJ1-5	TGTGCCAGCAGTTTGACAGGGGGGTACCTTTATAGCAATCAGCCCCAGCATTTT	CASSLTGGYLYSNQPQHF
TRBV6-2/TRBV6-3	few	-	TRBJ2-2	TGTGCCAGCATCCAGGTAGCCGGGGAGCTGTTTTTT	CASIQVAGELFF
TRBV25-1	few	-	TRBJ1-3	TGTGCCAGCAGGGGCAGCGGGGGGGACACCATATATTTT	CASRGSGGDTIYF
TRBV12-3/TRBV12-4	many	-	TRBJ1-1	TGTGCCAGCACCGGAAGGCGACGTTCCCCTGAAGCTTTCTTT	CASTGRRRSPEAFF
TRBV7-9	-	-	TRBJ2-7	TGTGCCAGCAGCCACGCCGAAGGGGATTACGAGCAGTACTTC	CASSHAEGDYEQYF
TRBV24-1	-	TRBD1	TRBJ2-5	TGTGCCACCAGTGATCCCGCCGGGACAGGAGAGACCCAGTACTTC	CATSDPAGTGETQYF
TRBV27	-	-	TRBJ2-4	TGTGCCAGCAGTTTGATCGGGTTACTAGCCAAAAACATTCAGTACTTC	CASSLIGLLAKNIQYF
TRBV5-1	few	TRBD1	TRBJ2-3	TGCGCCAGCAGCTTTACCGGGACAGGGGCAGATACGCAGTATTTT	CASSFTGTGADTQYF
TRBV4-3	many	TRBD2	TRBJ2-3	TGCGCCAGCAGCCCGACTAGCGGGGGGGCAGATACGCAGTATTTT	CASSPTSGGADTQYF
TRBV7-2	-	-	TRBJ2-7	TGTGCCAGCAGCGGAACCGGGACCCCGCACGAGCAGTACTTC	CASSGTGTPHEQYF
TRBV28	-	-	TRBJ1-5	TGTGCCAGCAGCCCCTCGGGCAGGTCGGGACAGCCCCAGCATTTT	CASSPSGRSGQPQHF
TRBV11-2	few	TRBD1	TRBJ1-6	TGTGCCAGCAGCTCCCCGGACAGGTCATGGTATCATTCACCCCTCCACTTT	CASSSPDRSWYHSPLHF
TRBV6-2/TRBV6-3	once	-	TRBJ2-5	TGTGCCAGCAGTCGGGAGCCGGAAGAGACCCAGTACTTC	CASSREPEETQYF